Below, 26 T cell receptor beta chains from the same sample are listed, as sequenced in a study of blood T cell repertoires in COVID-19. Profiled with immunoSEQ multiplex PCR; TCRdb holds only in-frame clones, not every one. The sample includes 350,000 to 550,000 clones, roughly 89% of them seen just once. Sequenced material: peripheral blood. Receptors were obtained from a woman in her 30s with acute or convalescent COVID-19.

Here the CDR3 reads CASSVSEANNEQFF. DNA of the CDR3: TGTGCCAGCAGCGTTTCGGAGGCCAACAATGAGCAGTTCTTC. The chain links TRBV9 to TRBJ2-1, with D perhaps TRBD2 (5 bases). Trimming took 2 bases from V and 5 from J, leaving 11 bases between them. The CDR3 consists of 14 residues. Germline lookup yields CDR1 SGDLS and CDR2 YYNGEE.

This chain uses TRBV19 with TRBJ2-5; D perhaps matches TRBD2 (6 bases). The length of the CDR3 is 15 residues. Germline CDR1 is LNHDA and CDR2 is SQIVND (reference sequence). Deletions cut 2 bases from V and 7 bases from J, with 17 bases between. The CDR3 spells CASSISSKRGGTQYF. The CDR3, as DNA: TGTGCCAGTAGTATATCCTCGAAACGGGGAGGGACCCAGTACTTC.

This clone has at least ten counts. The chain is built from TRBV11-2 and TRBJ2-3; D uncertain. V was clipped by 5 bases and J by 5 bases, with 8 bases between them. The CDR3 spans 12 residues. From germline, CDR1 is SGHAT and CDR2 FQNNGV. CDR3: CASSPSVDTQYF. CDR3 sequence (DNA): TGTGCCAGCAGCCCGAGCGTAGATACGCAGTATTTT.

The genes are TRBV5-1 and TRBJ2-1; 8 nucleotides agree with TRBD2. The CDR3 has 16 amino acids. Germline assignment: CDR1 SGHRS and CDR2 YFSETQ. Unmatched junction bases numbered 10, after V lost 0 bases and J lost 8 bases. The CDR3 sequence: CASSLDPGLGKDEQFF. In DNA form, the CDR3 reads TGCGCCAGCAGCTTGGACCCGGGACTAGGTAAGGATGAGCAGTTCTTC.

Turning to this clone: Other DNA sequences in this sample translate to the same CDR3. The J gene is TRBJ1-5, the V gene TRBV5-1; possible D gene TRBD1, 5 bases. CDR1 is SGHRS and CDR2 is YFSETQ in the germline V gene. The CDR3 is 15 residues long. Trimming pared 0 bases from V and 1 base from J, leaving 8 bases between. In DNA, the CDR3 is TGCGCCAGCAGCTTGGGGGACTCGAGCAATCAGCCCCAGCATTTT. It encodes CASSLGDSSNQPQHF.

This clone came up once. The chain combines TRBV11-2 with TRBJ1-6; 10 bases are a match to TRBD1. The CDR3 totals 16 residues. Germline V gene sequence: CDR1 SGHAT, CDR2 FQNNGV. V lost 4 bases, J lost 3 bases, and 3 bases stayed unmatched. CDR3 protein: CASSSRTGGYNSPLHF. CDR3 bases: TGTGCCAGCAGCTCAAGGACAGGGGGCTATAATTCACCCCTCCACTTT.

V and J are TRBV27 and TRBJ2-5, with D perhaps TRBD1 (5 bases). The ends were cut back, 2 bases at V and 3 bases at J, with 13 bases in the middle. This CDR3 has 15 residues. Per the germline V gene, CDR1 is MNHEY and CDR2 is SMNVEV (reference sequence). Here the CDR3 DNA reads TGTGCCAGCAGTTTAGGTGTTGGGGCTAAAGAGACCCAGTACTTC. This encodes CASSLGVGAKETQYF.

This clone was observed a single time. The CDR3 coding sequence is TGTGCCAGCAGTAGACTAGCGGGAGACCAAGAGACCCAGTACTTC. Translated, it gives CASSRLAGDQETQYF. This chain links TRBV6-5 with TRBJ2-5, with 12 bases matching TRBD2. The germline CDR1 and CDR2 sequences are MNHEY and SVGAGI. The V segment lost 5 bases and the J segment 0 bases; nucleotides outside the gene matches: 1. CDR3 size: 15 residues.

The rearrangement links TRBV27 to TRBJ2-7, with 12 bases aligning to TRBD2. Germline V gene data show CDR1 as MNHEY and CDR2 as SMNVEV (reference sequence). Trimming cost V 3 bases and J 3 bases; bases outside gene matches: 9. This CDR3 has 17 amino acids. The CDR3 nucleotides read TGTGCCAGCAGTTTCATCCCCCTAGCGGGGGGGTTCTACGAGCAGTACTTC. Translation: CASSFIPLAGGFYEQYF.

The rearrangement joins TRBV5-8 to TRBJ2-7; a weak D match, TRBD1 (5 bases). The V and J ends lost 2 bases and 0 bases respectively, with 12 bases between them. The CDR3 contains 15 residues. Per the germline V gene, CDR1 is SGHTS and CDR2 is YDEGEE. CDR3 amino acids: CASSFATGGSYEQYF. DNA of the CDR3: TGTGCCAGCAGCTTCGCTACAGGCGGCTCCTACGAGCAGTACTTC.

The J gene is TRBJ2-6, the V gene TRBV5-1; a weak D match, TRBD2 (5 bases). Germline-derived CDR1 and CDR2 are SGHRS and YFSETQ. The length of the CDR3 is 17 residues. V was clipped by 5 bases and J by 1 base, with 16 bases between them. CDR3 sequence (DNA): TGCGCCAGCAGTCCCAAGCGGTCTGAATCTGGGGCCAACGTCCTGACTTTC. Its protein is CASSPKRSESGANVLTF.

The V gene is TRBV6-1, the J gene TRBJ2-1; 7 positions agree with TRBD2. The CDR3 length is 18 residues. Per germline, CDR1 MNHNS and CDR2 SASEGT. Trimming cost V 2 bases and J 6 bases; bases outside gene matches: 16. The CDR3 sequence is CASSERDPGLVLVNEQFF. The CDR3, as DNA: TGTGCCAGCAGTGAACGAGACCCTGGACTAGTTTTAGTCAATGAGCAGTTCTTC.

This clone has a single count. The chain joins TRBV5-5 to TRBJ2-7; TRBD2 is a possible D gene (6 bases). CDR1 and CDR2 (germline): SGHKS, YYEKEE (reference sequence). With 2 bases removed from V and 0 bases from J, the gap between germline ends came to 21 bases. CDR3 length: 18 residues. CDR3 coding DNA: TGTGCCAGCAGCTTAGAGGGGTTAAGGAGGGGAAGCTCCTACGAGCAGTACTTC. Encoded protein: CASSLEGLRRGSSYEQYF.

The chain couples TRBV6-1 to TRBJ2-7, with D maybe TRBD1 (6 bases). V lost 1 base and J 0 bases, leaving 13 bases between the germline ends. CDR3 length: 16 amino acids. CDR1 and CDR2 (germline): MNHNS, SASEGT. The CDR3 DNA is TGTGCCAGCAGTGAAGGGGGACACCGTCGCTCCTACGAGCAGTACTTC. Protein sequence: CASSEGGHRRSYEQYF.

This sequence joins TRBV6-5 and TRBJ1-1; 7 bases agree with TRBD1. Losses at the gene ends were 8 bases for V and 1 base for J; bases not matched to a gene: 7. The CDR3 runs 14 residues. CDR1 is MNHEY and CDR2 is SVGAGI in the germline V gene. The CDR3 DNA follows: TGTGCCAGCCACAGGGGTGCGGCGAACACTGAAGCTTTCTTT. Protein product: CASHRGAANTEAFF.

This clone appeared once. The CDR3 reads CASSSRPGSGTDTQYF. CDR3 DNA sequence: TGTGCCAGCTCATCAAGACCGGGATCTGGCACAGATACGCAGTATTTT. This chain joins TRBV18 and TRBJ2-3; perhaps TRBD2 as D (5 bases). The CDR3 has 16 amino acids. V was trimmed by 5 bases and J by 1 base, leaving 16 bases between them. The germline gives CDR1 KGHSH, CDR2 LQKENI.

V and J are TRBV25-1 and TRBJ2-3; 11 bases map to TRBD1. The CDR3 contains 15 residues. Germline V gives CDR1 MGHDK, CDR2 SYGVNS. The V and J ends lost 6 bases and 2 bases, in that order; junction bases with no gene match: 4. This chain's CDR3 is CASSWTGGVTDTQYF. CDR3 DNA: TGTGCCAGCAGCTGGACAGGGGGCGTCACAGATACGCAGTATTTT.

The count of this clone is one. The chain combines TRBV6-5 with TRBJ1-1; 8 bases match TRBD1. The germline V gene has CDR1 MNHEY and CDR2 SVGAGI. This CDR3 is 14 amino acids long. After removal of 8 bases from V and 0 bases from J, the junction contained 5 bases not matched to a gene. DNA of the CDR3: TGTGCCAGCGGGCGACAGGGGCTGAACACTGAAGCTTTCTTT. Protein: CASGRQGLNTEAFF.

The CDR3 DNA sequence: TGCAGTGCTACGGAGGGGTACGAGCAGTACTTC. The encoded protein is CSATEGYEQYF. V is TRBV20-1 and J is TRBJ2-7; tentative D call: TRBD2 (6 bases). The CDR3 is 11 amino acids. CDR1 and CDR2 from the germline V gene are DFQATT and SNEGSKA (reference sequence). V gave up 4 bases and J gave up 4 bases, with 8 bases separating them.

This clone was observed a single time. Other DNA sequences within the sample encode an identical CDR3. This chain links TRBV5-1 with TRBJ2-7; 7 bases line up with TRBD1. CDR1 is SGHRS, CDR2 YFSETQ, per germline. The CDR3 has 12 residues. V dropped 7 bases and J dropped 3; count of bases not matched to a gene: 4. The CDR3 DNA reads TGCGCCAGCTCAAGACAGGGCTACGAGCAGTACTTC. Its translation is CASSRQGYEQYF.

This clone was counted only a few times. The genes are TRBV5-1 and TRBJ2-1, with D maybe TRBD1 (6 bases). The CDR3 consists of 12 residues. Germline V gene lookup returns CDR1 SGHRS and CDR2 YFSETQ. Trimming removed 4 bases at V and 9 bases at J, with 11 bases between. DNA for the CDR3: TGCGCCAGCAGCCGCTCAGGGGTTGAGCAGTTCTTC. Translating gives CASSRSGVEQFF.

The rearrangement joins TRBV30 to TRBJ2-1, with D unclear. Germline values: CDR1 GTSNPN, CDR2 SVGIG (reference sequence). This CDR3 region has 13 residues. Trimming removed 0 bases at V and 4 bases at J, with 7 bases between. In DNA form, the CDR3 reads TGTGCCTGGAGTGTGGGCCCGTACAATGAGCAGTTCTTC. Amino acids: CAWSVGPYNEQFF.

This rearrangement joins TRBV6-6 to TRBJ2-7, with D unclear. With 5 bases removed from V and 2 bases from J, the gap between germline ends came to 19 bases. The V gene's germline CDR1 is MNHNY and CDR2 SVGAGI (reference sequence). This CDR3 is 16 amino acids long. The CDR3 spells CASSTRPTQRPYEQYF. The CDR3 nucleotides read TGTGCCAGCAGTACAAGACCTACCCAGCGCCCCTACGAGCAGTACTTC.

CDR3 sequence reads: CAQTGVNYGYTF. CDR3 nucleotide sequence: TGTGCACAGACAGGGGTTAACTATGGCTACACCTTC. The V call is TRBV2, the J call TRBJ1-2; 8 bases align to TRBD1. CDR1 is SNHLY, CDR2 FYNNEI, per germline. The CDR3 sequence is 12 residues long.

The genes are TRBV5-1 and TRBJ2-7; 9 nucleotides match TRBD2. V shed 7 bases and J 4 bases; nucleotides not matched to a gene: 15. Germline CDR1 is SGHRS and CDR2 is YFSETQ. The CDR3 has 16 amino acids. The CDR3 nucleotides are TGCGCCAGCTCCGGACCTGGGGCTAGCGGGGATTACGAGCAGTACTTC. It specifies CASSGPGASGDYEQYF. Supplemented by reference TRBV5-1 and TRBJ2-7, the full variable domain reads KAGVTQTPRYLIKTRGQQVTLSCSPISGHRSVSWYQQTPGQGLQFLFEYFSETQRNKGNFPGRFSGRQFSNSRSEMNVSTLELGDSALYLCASSGPGASGDYEQYFGPGTRLTVT.

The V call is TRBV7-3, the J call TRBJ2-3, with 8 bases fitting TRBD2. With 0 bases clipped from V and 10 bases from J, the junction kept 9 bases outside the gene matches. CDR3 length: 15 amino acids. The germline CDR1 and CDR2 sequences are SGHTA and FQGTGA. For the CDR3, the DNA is TGTGCCAGCAGCTTAACTAGCGGGGCCTCCGGTCCGCAGTATTTT. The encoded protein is CASSLTSGASGPQYF.